A single sample gave rise to the 19 T cell receptor beta chains below, sequenced in a study of shared clonotypes between healthy human individuals. Assay: immunoSEQ multiplex PCR; the TCRdb copy retains only in-frame clones and omits some. The sample yields millions of clones, roughly 94% seen once. Naivety among CD8 cells was defined by CD45RO negativity and positive CCR7 selection, thereby excluding terminally differentiated effector memory CD45RA+ cells. Sample: naive CD8+ T cells sorted from blood. These receptors were obtained from a man younger than 35 in good health.

This chain joins TRBV13 and TRBJ2-2; D is undetermined. CDR1 is PRHDT and CDR2 is FYEKMQ in the germline V gene (reference sequence). The CDR3 is 14 residues long. Trimming cost V 2 bases and J 7 bases, with 11 bases left between them. The CDR3 region has the DNA TGTGCCAGCAGCTTACATAGGGCCGGCGGGGAGCTGTTTTTT. It specifies CASSLHRAGGELFF.

This chain uses TRBV28 with TRBJ1-4; D is unresolved. The CDR3 runs 14 residues. Looked up from germline, CDR1 is MDHEN and CDR2 is SYDVKM. Between the trimmed V and J ends, which lost 3 bases and 5 bases, there was a span of 10 bases. The DNA for the CDR3 is TGTGCCAGCAGTTTTTTGACTTTAAATGAAAAACTGTTTTTT. Its protein is CASSFLTLNEKLFF.

As regards this clone: The same CDR3 is also encoded by other DNA sequences in this sample. This chain uses TRBV19 with TRBJ2-5, with unresolved D. Germline V CDR1 and CDR2: LNHDA, SQIVND (reference sequence). Trimming left V 0 bases short and J 3 bases short, with 5 bases between. CDR3 size: 13 residues. DNA for the CDR3: TGTGCCAGTAGTATAGATTCGGAAGAGACCCAGTACTTC. Translating gives CASSIDSEETQYF.

This chain uses TRBV6-1 with TRBJ2-7; D not resolved. This CDR3 has 13 residues. Germline V gene sequence: CDR1 MNHNS, CDR2 SASEGT. V gave up 4 bases and J gave up 0 bases, with 7 bases separating them. CDR3 DNA: TGTGCCAGCAGTGTAAAGGGCTCCTACGAGCAGTACTTC. Amino acid sequence: CASSVKGSYEQYF.

With respect to this clone: This sample includes further DNA sequences coding for the same CDR3. V and J are TRBV6-5 and TRBJ2-5; the D call may be TRBD1 or TRBD2 (5 bases each). This CDR3 is built from 13 residues. V shed 0 bases and J shed 5 bases, with 7 bases lying between them. Per germline, CDR1 MNHEY and CDR2 SVGAGI. The CDR3 DNA follows: TGTGCCAGCAGTTACTCTGAGGGGGAGACCCAGTACTTC. It codes for CASSYSEGETQYF.

A note on this clone: The same CDR3 arises from other DNA sequences in this sample as well. The V gene is TRBV9, the J gene TRBJ1-5; 8 bases match TRBD1. Looked up from germline, CDR1 is SGDLS and CDR2 is YYNGEE. J was trimmed by 2 bases and V by 3 bases; bases with no gene match: 4. This CDR3 is built from 15 residues. The CDR3 sequence: CASSAGGGGNQPQHF. The CDR3 DNA is TGTGCCAGCAGCGCAGGGGGCGGGGGCAATCAGCCCCAGCATTTT.

Worth noting for this clone: Distinct nucleotide sequences in the sample also encode this CDR3. V is TRBV29-1 and J is TRBJ1-1; no clear D. This CDR3 is built from 12 residues. Germline CDR1 SQVTM, CDR2 ANQGSEA. Deletions cut 4 bases from V and 2 bases from J, with 8 bases between. CDR3 region: CSVVLPNTEAFF. In DNA, the CDR3 is TGCAGCGTTGTATTACCTAACACTGAAGCTTTCTTT.

The genes are TRBV29-1 and TRBJ1-2; D is perhaps TRBD1 (5 bases). Germline V lookup: CDR1 SQVTM, CDR2 ANQGSEA. There are 15 residues in the CDR3. The V end lost 0 bases, the J end lost 4 bases, and 15 bases lay between the germline ends. DNA for the CDR3: TGCAGCGTTGAAGATAGGAGACAGACATTCTATGGCTACACCTTC. It translates to CSVEDRRQTFYGYTF.

The chain links TRBV11-2 to TRBJ2-5, with 12 bases fitting TRBD2. This CDR3 has 19 residues. Germline CDR1 SGHAT, CDR2 FQNNGV. V lost 0 bases, J lost 4 bases, and 12 bases stayed unmatched. The CDR3 DNA sequence: TGTGCCAGCAGCTTAGACTATCTAGCGGGAGGGCCCTCAGGAGAGACCCAGTACTTC. Protein product: CASSLDYLAGGPSGETQYF.

This clone was detected only once. The chain combines TRBV28 with TRBJ1-4, with 8 bases identical to TRBD1. Trimming at V came to 6 bases and at J to 6 bases, leaving 6 bases not matched to a gene. Germline V CDR1 and CDR2: MDHEN, SYDVKM. The CDR3 sequence is 14 residues long. CDR3 coding DNA: TGTGCCAGCAGCCCGGACAGGGTTTATGAAAAACTGTTTTTT. Its translation: CASSPDRVYEKLFF.

As concerns this clone: This specimen includes other DNA sequences encoding the same CDR3. The chain carries TRBV19 and TRBJ2-7; D unclear. V was trimmed by 3 bases and J by 1 base, leaving 7 bases between them. The CDR3 contains 13 residues. From germline, CDR1 is LNHDA and CDR2 SQIVND (reference sequence). The CDR3, as DNA: TGTGCCAGTAGTATCGGGCAGTCCTACGAGCAGTACTTC. Its protein product is CASSIGQSYEQYF.

The chain employs TRBV5-6 and TRBJ2-7, with 7 bases identical to TRBD2. The CDR3 has 15 residues. Germline CDR1 is SGHDT and CDR2 is YYEEEE. V shed 4 bases and J 2 bases; nucleotides not matched to a gene: 9. The CDR3 is CASSLPRAGAYEQYF. The CDR3 DNA is TGTGCCAGCAGCCTCCCTCGCGCGGGGGCCTACGAGCAGTACTTC. Full variable domain (remainder filled in from reference TRBV5-6 and TRBJ2-7): DAGVTQSPTHLIKTRGQQVTLRCSPKSGHDTVSWYQQALGQGPQFIFQYYEEEERQRGNFPDRFSGHQFPNYSSELNVNALLLGDSALYLCASSLPRAGAYEQYFGPGTRLTVT.

This sequence joins TRBV4-1 and TRBJ2-3, with a possible D match to TRBD1 (6 bases). V gave up 0 bases and J gave up 1 base, with 11 bases separating them. The CDR3 length is 16 residues. CDR1 is MGHRA and CDR2 is YSYEKL in the germline V gene. The CDR3 DNA follows: TGCGCCAGCAGCCAAGAAGGTCCAGGGGGCACAGATACGCAGTATTTT. The encoded protein is CASSQEGPGGTDTQYF.

This chain joins TRBV4-3 and TRBJ2-7; the D is unclear. The CDR3 extends over 13 amino acids. In germline, CDR1 is LGHNA, CDR2 YSLEER. V shed 4 bases and J shed 4 bases, with 11 bases lying between them. CDR3 loop: CASSLSPFYEQYF. The CDR3 DNA reads as TGCGCCAGCAGCCTAAGCCCATTTTACGAGCAGTACTTC.

V usage is TRBV7-9 and J usage is TRBJ1-4, with D tentatively TRBD1 (5 bases). V shed 5 bases and J shed 4 bases, with 14 bases lying between them. CDR1 is SEHNR, CDR2 FQNEAQ, per germline (reference sequence). The CDR3 sequence is 15 residues long. CDR3 amino acids: CASSGPGDYNEKLFF. The DNA of the CDR3 is TGTGCCAGCAGCGGCCCGGGGGATTATAATGAAAAACTGTTTTTT.

V is TRBV9 and J is TRBJ2-7; D ambiguous. The V gene's germline CDR1 is SGDLS and CDR2 YYNGEE. Trimming pared 5 bases from V and 6 bases from J, leaving 18 bases between. The CDR3 extends over 14 amino acids. Here the CDR3 DNA reads TGTGCCAGCAGTTCACTTGTTAACTCGGGCGAGCAGTACTTC. Translated, it gives CASSSLVNSGEQYF.

The chain recombines TRBV7-9 with TRBJ1-2, with 7 bases lining up with TRBD1. V lost 4 bases to trimming and J lost 4 bases; unmatched junction nucleotides: 6. This CDR3 has 14 residues. Germline V gene data show CDR1 as SEHNR and CDR2 as FQNEAQ (reference sequence). The CDR3 nucleotides read TGTGCCAGCAGCTCACTAGGGGACAGCTATGGCTACACCTTC. Protein sequence: CASSSLGDSYGYTF. The full variable domain, in which reference TRBV7-9 and TRBJ1-2 provide the parts outside the CDR3, is DTGVSQNPRHKITKRGQNVTFRCDPISEHNRLYWYRQTLGQGPEFLTYFQNEAQLEKSRLLSDRFSAERPKGSFSTLEIQRTEQGDSAMYLCASSSLGDSYGYTFGSGTRLTVV.

This clone was seen a few times. CDR3 sequence reads: CASTGPGLAGGTGELFF. DNA of the CDR3: TGCGCCAGCACCGGGCCGGGACTAGCGGGAGGCACCGGGGAGCTGTTTTTT. This rearrangement joins TRBV4-1 to TRBJ2-2; 15 bases line up with TRBD2. Trimming at V came to 7 bases and at J to 4 bases, leaving 7 bases not matched to a gene. The germline V gene has CDR1 MGHRA and CDR2 YSYEKL. The length of the CDR3 is 17 residues.

The chain links TRBV25-1 to TRBJ2-1; a weak D match, TRBD1 (5 bases). V was clipped by 1 base and J by 5 bases, with 9 bases between them. The CDR3 is 14 amino acids. Germline-derived CDR1 and CDR2 are MGHDK and SYGVNS. This CDR3 reads CASSESYRNNEQFF. CDR3 nucleotides: TGTGCCAGCAGTGAATCGTACAGGAACAATGAGCAGTTCTTC.